One and the same sample provided the 5 T cell receptor beta chains below, sequenced in a study of PD-L1 blockade in urothelial cancer. This table comes from immunoSEQ multiplex PCR, and its TCRdb copy is limited to in-frame clones, with some not included. Of just over 35,000 clones listed, approximately 40% are singletons. The sequencing here drew on tumor tissue, taken before atezolizumab (anti-PD-L1) treatment. The receptors stem from a man aged 55 to 70 with urothelial cancer.

A single count supports this clone. The CDR3 bases are TGCGCCAGCAGCTTGAATGGCCACTACAATGAGCAGTTCTTC. The encoded protein is CASSLNGHYNEQFF. The J gene is TRBJ2-1, the V gene TRBV5-1; D is unclear. Per germline, CDR1 SGHRS and CDR2 YFSETQ. CDR3 length: 14 amino acids. The V end was cut by 1 base, the J end by 3 bases, with 8 bases between. Using reference TRBV5-1 and TRBJ2-1 for the parts outside the CDR3, the full variable domain is KAGVTQTPRYLIKTRGQQVTLSCSPISGHRSVSWYQQTPGQGLQFLFEYFSETQRNKGNFPGRFSGRQFSNSRSEMNVSTLELGDSALYLCASSLNGHYNEQFFGPGTRLTVL.

In this sample, this clone turned up a few times. The rearrangement uses TRBV6-8 and TRBJ1-2; no clear D gene. Between the trimmed V and J ends, which lost 0 bases and 8 bases, there was a span of 10 bases. This CDR3 spans 13 amino acids. CDR1 and CDR2 from the germline V gene are MNHGY and SAAAGT. This CDR3 is CASSYSQARGYTF. CDR3 DNA: TGTGCCAGCAGTTACTCGCAGGCGAGGGGCTACACCTTC.

This clone has just a few counts. The CDR3 region has the DNA TGCGCCAGCAGCCCGAGACAGACAAGCTACGAGCAGTACTTC. The encoded protein is CASSPRQTSYEQYF. The chain joins TRBV5-1 to TRBJ2-7; the D gene is possibly TRBD1 (5 bases). Germline V gives CDR1 SGHRS, CDR2 YFSETQ. This CDR3 region has 14 residues. Trimming took 4 bases from V and 3 from J, leaving 14 bases between them.

About this clone: Other nucleotide sequences from this sample produce the same CDR3. The V call is TRBV28, the J call TRBJ2-7; 10 bases agree with TRBD1. The length of the CDR3 is 14 residues. Germline trimming cut 2 bases from V and 4 bases from J; bases unmatched to any gene: 2. Germline V lookup: CDR1 MDHEN, CDR2 SYDVKM. CDR3 in DNA: TGTGCCAGCAGTTTAAGGGACAGGGGTTACGAGCAGTACTTC. Protein product: CASSLRDRGYEQYF.

This chain connects TRBV18 to TRBJ2-1; D is perhaps TRBD1 or TRBD2 (6 bases each). The CDR3 is made up of 16 amino acids. CDR1 is KGHSH, CDR2 LQKENI, per germline. V lost 5 bases and J 6 bases, leaving 20 bases between the germline ends. The CDR3 nucleotides read TGTGCCAGCTCAGCCCCCGAGCGGACAGCGGGCAATGAGCAGTTCTTC. Translation: CASSAPERTAGNEQFF.